The T cell receptor beta chain under discussion was sequenced for a study of cytomegalovirus exposure and HLA in healthy donors. Study observations and caveats: Overall, some 160 TCR beta chains were annotated as cytomegalovirus-associated. Sequencing likely caused a cluster of highly shared sequence variants. Reportedly, cytomegalovirus status was diagnosed with high sensitivity and specificity.

To note about this clone: Its antigen is not identified.

PCR used 60 Vbeta primers and 13 Jbeta primers. Sequenced by immunoSEQ multiplex PCR; TCRdb stores in-frame clones only, minus some. The sample table sets out about 96,000 clones. V trimming: 1 base; J trimming: 4 bases; junction bases outside the gene matches: 2. Per the germline V gene, CDR1 is SQVTM and CDR2 is ANQGSEA. There are 13 residues in the CDR3. This chain uses TRBV29-1 with TRBJ2-7; TRBD1 agrees at 9 bases. The clonotype comes from a woman in her twenties or thirties in good health and CMV-seronegative. The sequenced sample was PBMCs. CDR3 sequence (DNA): TGCAGCGTTGAAGGGACAGGGGATTACGAGCAGTACTTC. Its translation: CSVEGTGDYEQYF.